The TCR beta chain described here comes from a study of T cell repertoires in cytomegalovirus infection. Study overall: The public TCR beta signatures pointed to both CMV infection and matching HLA type. Study-wide findings and caveats: Carriers of CMV plus the relevant HLA were identified by cumulative public TCR beta family frequency.

The CDR3 runs 16 residues. With V trimmed by 5 bases and J by 2 bases, 11 bases remained unmatched. Germline values: CDR1 SEHNR, CDR2 FQNEAQ (reference sequence). For this clonotype: Its specificity is not known.

TCRdb recomputed calls from the reads with MiXCR, one row per CDR3 protein. The sample gives fewer than 550,000 distinct CDR3 sequences, about 30% of which show up once; 13% is in the top ten. This chain links TRBV7-9 with TRBJ1-1, with TRBD1 matching 7 bases. Input material: PBMCs. This sequence was found in a human donor in good health (CMV status not recorded). Some clones in this sample may be carry-over from other donors' samples. The CDR3 loop is CASSVRGQAINTEAFF. In DNA form, the CDR3 reads TGTGCCAGCAGCGTCCGAGGACAGGCTATCAACACTGAAGCTTTCTTT.